This is a list of T cell receptor beta chains from one sample in a study of cytomegalovirus exposure and HLA in healthy donors. Profiling relied on immunoSEQ multiplex PCR, and the TCRdb table lists in-frame clones only, not all of them. This sample has around 200,000 clones; around 83% occur once, and the top ten carry less than 3%. The specimen sequenced was PBMCs. Receptors originate from a woman aged 40 to 50 in good health and CMV-seronegative. Each CDR3 is given with its conserved first and last residue. The order of the fields is clone size, D gene, J gene, V gene, CDR3 DNA, CDR3 protein. A D gene is named only where the DNA matches it firmly. Size tells how often a clone was seen (once, few, many) or the class of an expanded clone, and some rows leave it out.

abundance: -
d_gene: -
j_gene: TRBJ1-3
v_gene: TRBV10-3
CDR3nt: TGTGCCATCAGTGAGTCAGAAGGAGGGGAAGACACCATATATTTT
CDR3aa: CAISESEGGEDTIYF

abundance: -
d_gene: TRBD2
j_gene: TRBJ2-2
v_gene: TRBV5-4
CDR3nt: TGTGCCAGCAGCTTGCTCAGACTAGCGGGTAACACCGGGGAGCTGTTTTTT
CDR3aa: CASSLLRLAGNTGELFF

abundance: -
d_gene: TRBD2
j_gene: TRBJ2-7
v_gene: TRBV7-9
CDR3nt: TGTTCCAGCAGCTCAATAGCGGGAGGCTACGAGCAGTACTTC
CDR3aa: CSSSSIAGGYEQYF

abundance: -
d_gene: TRBD1
j_gene: TRBJ2-1
v_gene: TRBV5-1
CDR3nt: TGCGCCAGCCGACAGGGGGCATCCTACAATGAGCAGTTCTTC
CDR3aa: CASRQGASYNEQFF

abundance: once
d_gene: TRBD2
j_gene: TRBJ2-5
v_gene: TRBV4-1
CDR3nt: TGCGCCAGCAGCCAGACGGGACTAGCGGGCAAATACCAAGAGACCCAGTACTTC
CDR3aa: CASSQTGLAGKYQETQYF

abundance: -
d_gene: -
j_gene: TRBJ1-4
v_gene: TRBV6-5
CDR3nt: TGTGCCAGCAGCCTCGGGGGTACTAATGAAAAACTGTTTTTT
CDR3aa: CASSLGGTNEKLFF

abundance: -
d_gene: TRBD2
j_gene: TRBJ2-7
v_gene: TRBV2
CDR3nt: TGTGCCAGCAGTGAATCGGGGGAGGGATGGGAGCAGTACTTC
CDR3aa: CASSESGEGWEQYF

abundance: -
d_gene: -
j_gene: TRBJ2-3
v_gene: TRBV30
CDR3nt: TGTGCCTGGAGAGGTCGGGAGTTATTTCGAGATACGCAGTATTTT
CDR3aa: CAWRGRELFRDTQYF

abundance: -
d_gene: TRBD1
j_gene: TRBJ1-2
v_gene: TRBV7-9
CDR3nt: TGTGCCAGCAGCTTTCCCCAGGGGGCGCAGGGCTACACCTTC
CDR3aa: CASSFPQGAQGYTF

abundance: few
d_gene: TRBD1
j_gene: TRBJ1-1
v_gene: TRBV6-1
CDR3nt: TGTGCCAGCTCTTGGGACAGGGCGAACACTGAAGCTTTCTTT
CDR3aa: CASSWDRANTEAFF

abundance: once
d_gene: TRBD1
j_gene: TRBJ1-5
v_gene: TRBV6-1
CDR3nt: TGTGCCAGCAGTTCTGGGACAGGGGATGGACAGCCCCAGCATTTT
CDR3aa: CASSSGTGDGQPQHF